Listed below are T cell receptor beta chains from one sample, sequenced in a study of T cells after posttransplantation cyclophosphamide. TCRdb's table, derived via immunoSEQ multiplex PCR, lists solely in-frame clones and lacks some. The table lists roughly 49,000 clones, roughly 84% of them singletons. Material: PBMCs. Every receptor here comes from a man aged 25 to 45 with a blood cancer, CMV-positive, and with a related stem cell donor. The conserved cysteine and the conserved F or W are not part of the CDR3 here. The order of the fields is V gene, J gene, CDR3 protein.

V gene: TRBV7-2
J gene: TRBJ2-7
CDR3 protein: ASSYRGSSYEQY

V gene: TRBV27
J gene: TRBJ2-2
CDR3 protein: ASRGQGSSTGELF

V gene: TRBV28
J gene: TRBJ2-2
CDR3 protein: ASSFIPGETNTGELF

V gene: TRBV7-9
J gene: TRBJ1-1
CDR3 protein: ASSQQGAEVEAF

V gene: TRBV18
J gene: TRBJ2-7
CDR3 protein: ASSPPGLAGGPFYEQY

V gene: TRBV10-3
J gene: TRBJ2-7
CDR3 protein: ATRQGAGYEQY

V gene: TRBV2
J gene: -
CDR3 protein: AMGDRASEQY

V gene: TRBV2
J gene: TRBJ2-5
CDR3 protein: ASLRPTGAETQY

V gene: TRBV30
J gene: TRBJ2-2
CDR3 protein: ASTGTSTGELF

V gene: TRBV7-2
J gene: TRBJ2-1
CDR3 protein: ASSLATRGGRDYNEQF

V gene: TRBV9
J gene: TRBJ2-3
CDR3 protein: ASSVDSGIGTQY

V gene: TRBV9
J gene: -
CDR3 protein: ASSVGVGTVSYEQY

V gene: TRBV7-3
J gene: TRBJ2-3
CDR3 protein: ASSLIGPVLKSGTDTQY

V gene: TRBV6-1
J gene: TRBJ2-1
CDR3 protein: ASSEAGLAANNEQF

V gene: TRBV5-4
J gene: TRBJ2-7
CDR3 protein: ASGEGLAGGEQY

V gene: TRBV11-2
J gene: TRBJ2-6
CDR3 protein: ASSGKGLAGFSGANVLT

V gene: TRBV4-2
J gene: TRBJ2-3
CDR3 protein: ASSQDQGKYTDTQY

V gene: TRBV30
J gene: TRBJ1-3
CDR3 protein: AWSVHGNTIY

V gene: TRBV28
J gene: TRBJ1-1
CDR3 protein: ASSFEIEAF

V gene: TRBV19
J gene: -
CDR3 protein: ASSIGRTLSYEQY

V gene: TRBV19
J gene: TRBJ1-2
CDR3 protein: ASSVRTGGPNYGYT